This T cell receptor (beta chain) was sequenced in a study of T-cell reconstitution after alpha-beta-depleted transplantation in children. Concerning this clonotype: Antigen specificity is unknown.

Trimming at V came to 2 bases and at J to 2 bases, leaving 5 bases not matched to a gene. This CDR3 has 15 residues. The germline gives CDR1 DFQATT, CDR2 SNEGSKA (reference sequence). The TCRbeta library was prepared with unique molecular identifiers. TCRdb independently ran MiXCR on the PCR reads; one entry per CDR3 protein. The table lists 350,000 to 500,000 distinct CDR3 sequences, about 45% of them singletons, with around a quarter in the top ten. Study-wide results and limits: Reportedly, roughly two months post-transplant, alpha-beta T cells arose from several hundred expanded graft clones.

The sequence was collected from a girl aged 2 to 9 with aplastic anemia, due to receive a stem cell transplant. The material sequenced was PBMCs, taken before TCRalphabeta/CD19-depleted stem cell transplant. This chain links TRBV20-1 with TRBJ2-1, with TRBD1 matching 8 bases. The CDR3 DNA reads TGCAGTGCTAGATCGGGACAGGTTACCTACAATGAGCAGTTCTTC. It specifies CSARSGQVTYNEQFF.